The sequence of this TCR beta chain was determined in a study of blood T cell repertoires in COVID-19. Study background: Whether acute or convalescent, the COVID-19 samples came from the United States, Italy and Spain. The analysed material was cDNA or gDNA that came from T cells, B-cell-depleted T cells, or PBMCs.

Original handling: Reference gene primers were amplified, and this amplification served to estimate nucleated cell counts. The table came from immunoSEQ multiplex PCR; TCRdb's copy has only in-frame clones and leaves some out. From that table come the V and J calls and clone size; the DNA was used to work out D and trimming. The sample lists about 130,000 clones, about 80% occurring once. Per germline, CDR1 KGHSH and CDR2 LQKENI. Deletions cut 3 bases from V and 0 bases from J, with 9 bases between. The CDR3 totals 15 residues. This chain uses TRBV18 with TRBJ1-5; D may be TRBD1 (6 bases). The sample comprised peripheral blood. This receptor was identified in a man aged 35-49 years with active or convalescent COVID-19. The CDR3 loop is CASSPLRGSNQPQHF. The CDR3 DNA reads TGTGCCAGCTCACCTCTCAGGGGTAGCAATCAGCCCCAGCATTTT.